These 23 T cell receptor beta chains share one sample of origin, sequenced in a study of blood T cell repertoires in COVID-19. Repertoires were generated with immunoSEQ multiplex PCR, while TCRdb's copy carries only in-frame clones and drops some. The sample lists about 220,000 clones, around 80% occurring once. The sequenced sample was peripheral blood. These receptors all stem from a young man with active or convalescent COVID-19.

The chain carries TRBV28 and TRBJ1-5; TRBD1 is a possible D gene (5 bases). With 7 bases removed from V and 6 bases from J, the gap between germline ends came to 22 bases. Germline CDR1 is MDHEN and CDR2 is SYDVKM. CDR3 length equals 16 residues. CDR3 sequence (DNA): TGTGCCAGCACCCACAACAATAGGGGACTAAGTCAGCCCCAGCATTTT. Its protein product is CASTHNNRGLSQPQHF.

This sequence joins TRBV6-2 or TRBV6-3 and TRBJ2-3, with TRBD2 identical over 13 bases. Unmatched junction bases numbered 22, after V lost 6 bases and J lost 7 bases. CDR3 size: 20 residues. Germline V lookup: CDR1 MNHEY, CDR2 SVGEGT. The CDR3 DNA is TGTGCCAGCAGCAGTGGACTAGCGGGGGTTCCTACCCGAACACATAATACGCAGTATTTT. Its protein is CASSSGLAGVPTRTHNTQYF.

The chain uses TRBV24-1 and TRBJ2-7; D might be TRBD2 (6 bases). The germline CDR1 and CDR2 sequences are KGHDR and SFDVKD. The V end lost 7 bases, the J end lost 4 bases, and 22 bases lay between the germline ends. CDR3 length: 16 residues. CDR3 sequence (DNA): TGTGCCACCAGACTCCCTTCCGGGGGATTACCGTACGAGCAGTACTTC. Translating it yields CATRLPSGGLPYEQYF.

V is TRBV6-5 and J is TRBJ1-2; tentatively, D is TRBD1 (6 bases). Trimming removed 0 bases from V and 1 base from J, with 9 bases in between. The germline gives CDR1 MNHEY, CDR2 SVGAGI. The CDR3 has 15 residues. The CDR3 DNA reads TGTGCCAGCAGTTACTCGCGGGGGCATAACTATGGCTACACCTTC. Amino acids: CASSYSRGHNYGYTF.

The chain combines TRBV21-1 with TRBJ2-1; the table calls TRBD1, which could not be checked here. TRBV21-1 is reported as a pseudogene. This CDR3 contains 17 residues. DNA of the CDR3: TGTGCCAGCCCCCAGAGTGGGCAGTCGAGCTCCTACAATGAGCAGTTCTTC. Protein: CASPQSGQSSSYNEQFF.

The rearrangement joins TRBV7-2 to TRBJ2-7; D is undetermined. Trimming took off 2 bases at V and 0 bases at J, with 8 bases between the two ends. Germline V gene data show CDR1 as SGHTA and CDR2 as FQGNSA. This CDR3 spans 14 amino acids. CDR3 sequence reads: CASSLRRSSYEQYF. The CDR3 bases are TGTGCCAGCAGCTTACGCCGGAGCTCCTACGAGCAGTACTTC.

Here the CDR3 reads CASSLWDRGSYNEQFF. The DNA of the CDR3 is TGTGCCAGCAGCTTGTGGGACAGGGGTTCCTACAATGAGCAGTTCTTC. V usage is TRBV5-5 and J usage is TRBJ2-1; 10 bases fit TRBD1. CDR3 length: 16 residues. Germline CDR1 and CDR2: SGHKS and YYEKEE (reference sequence). V was clipped by 1 base and J by 1 base; unmatched bases: 2.

This chain connects TRBV29-1 to TRBJ2-3; no reliable D call. In germline, CDR1 is SQVTM, CDR2 ANQGSEA. This CDR3 has 13 amino acids. The V and J ends lost 5 bases and 1 base respectively, with 10 bases between them. CDR3 sequence (DNA): TGCAGCGTTCGTCAGGCCCGCACAGATACGCAGTATTTT. It yields the protein CSVRQARTDTQYF.

The chain links TRBV7-5 to TRBJ2-2; the table gives TRBD1 as D, unverified against the DNA. TRBV7-5 is flagged as a pseudogene. The CDR3 is 16 residues long. The CDR3 DNA follows: TGTGTCATCAAGCTTAGGACCCCAGGGGACACCGGGGAGCTGTTTTTT. Amino acid sequence: CVIKLRTPGDTGELFF.

This clone was found a few times. The V and J genes are TRBV28 and TRBJ1-5; weak D call: TRBD1 (6 bases). Germline CDR1 MDHEN, CDR2 SYDVKM. The CDR3 is made up of 14 amino acids. Deletions cut 10 bases from V and 0 bases from J, with 13 bases between. As DNA, the CDR3 is TGTGCCACCCACAGGGCTAATAGCAATCAGCCCCAGCATTTT. Protein product: CATHRANSNQPQHF.

The chain uses TRBV5-1 and TRBJ2-7, with D perhaps matching TRBD2 (5 bases). Trimming removed 2 bases at V and 3 bases at J, with 9 bases between. Looked up from germline, CDR1 is SGHRS and CDR2 is YFSETQ. The CDR3 contains 13 residues. CDR3 coding DNA: TGCGCCAGCAGCTTTGGGAGCGGCTACGAGCAGTACTTC. This encodes CASSFGSGYEQYF. Drawing the rest from reference TRBV5-1 and TRBJ2-7, the complete variable domain is KAGVTQTPRYLIKTRGQQVTLSCSPISGHRSVSWYQQTPGQGLQFLFEYFSETQRNKGNFPGRFSGRQFSNSRSEMNVSTLELGDSALYLCASSFGSGYEQYFGPGTRLTVT.

V gene TRBV30 combines with J gene TRBJ2-3; TRBD2 is a possible D gene (6 bases). Germline-derived CDR1 and CDR2 are GTSNPN and SVGIG (reference sequence). Trimming cost V 0 bases and J 4 bases, with 11 bases left between them. CDR3 length: 14 residues. The CDR3: CAWSVTWGADTQYF. The CDR3 DNA follows: TGTGCCTGGAGTGTAACTTGGGGGGCAGATACGCAGTATTTT.

The chain uses TRBV5-5 and TRBJ2-3, with 13 positions matching TRBD2. The germline gives CDR1 SGHKS, CDR2 YYEKEE (reference sequence). The length of the CDR3 is 15 residues. V lost 3 bases, J lost 10 bases, and 8 bases stayed unmatched. CDR3 in amino acids: CASSSEGLAGLPQYF. In nucleotides, the CDR3 is TGTGCCAGCAGCTCCGAGGGACTAGCGGGACTTCCGCAGTATTTT.

The rearrangement uses TRBV5-1 and TRBJ2-5, with TRBD2 identical over 11 bases. The CDR3 loop spans 15 amino acids. Germline V gene data show CDR1 as SGHRS and CDR2 as YFSETQ. Trimming removed 0 bases from V and 5 bases from J; junction bases left unmatched: 3. The CDR3, as DNA: TGCGCCAGCAGCTTGGTTAGCGGGGGGGACGAGACCCAGTACTTC. Amino acid sequence: CASSLVSGGDETQYF.

The sample holds one count of this clone. The same CDR3 arises from other DNA sequences in this sample as well. The chain carries TRBV6-2 or TRBV6-3 and TRBJ1-1; no firm D call. V dropped 2 bases and J dropped 5 bases, with 9 bases sitting between them. Per germline, CDR1 MNHEY and CDR2 SVGEGT. CDR3 length: 13 residues. The CDR3 spells CASSYIAGTEAFF. The CDR3 DNA follows: TGTGCCAGCAGTTACATAGCCGGAACTGAAGCTTTCTTT.

This chain links TRBV21-1 with TRBJ2-3; the DNA was not compared with TRBD2, the D call given in the table. TRBV21-1 is deemed a pseudogene. The CDR3 is 17 amino acids. Written as DNA, the CDR3 is TGTGCCGCCCCAAAATGGCGGACTAGCGGGAGTACAGATACGCAGTATTTT. Translating gives CAAPKWRTSGSTDTQYF.

This sequence joins TRBV9 and TRBJ1-1, with a possible D match to TRBD1 (6 bases). In germline, CDR1 is SGDLS, CDR2 YYNGEE. CDR3 length: 14 amino acids. The V end lost 2 bases, the J end lost 1 base, and 9 bases lay between the germline ends. The DNA of the CDR3 is TGTGCCAGCAGCGTCGCACAGGGGAACACTGAAGCTTTCTTT. Encoded protein: CASSVAQGNTEAFF.

This clone has a handful of counts. J is TRBJ1-4 and V is TRBV6-1; TRBD1 matches at 8 bases. Germline V gene sequence: CDR1 MNHNS, CDR2 SASEGT. The CDR3 contains 14 residues. Germline trimming cut 6 bases from V and 8 bases from J; bases unmatched to any gene: 8. In DNA, the CDR3 is TGTGCCAGCAGCGGATTGGGACAGGAAGAAAAACTGTTTTTT. Its translation: CASSGLGQEEKLFF.

A remark on this clone: Other DNA sequences of this sample code for an identical CDR3. The chain uses TRBV9 and TRBJ2-2; a possible D gene is TRBD1 (8 bases). V was pared by 4 bases and J by 5 bases, with 15 bases between. This CDR3 spans 15 amino acids. CDR1 and CDR2 (germline): SGDLS, YYNGEE. CDR3 in amino acids: CASSPTGGGTGELFF. DNA of the CDR3: TGTGCCAGCAGCCCTACAGGGGGAGGGACCGGGGAGCTGTTTTTT.

This clone was seen only once. The CDR3 DNA follows: TGTGCCAGTAGTATAGATCCGAGGCAAGAGACCCAGTACTTC. This translates into CASSIDPRQETQYF. This chain links TRBV19 with TRBJ2-5; no definite D call. This CDR3 comprises 14 residues. Germline V gene sequence: CDR1 LNHDA, CDR2 SQIVND (reference sequence). Trimming removed 0 bases at V and 2 bases at J, with 7 bases between.

This clone appeared a few times. This chain joins TRBV11-2 and TRBJ1-1, with D possibly being TRBD1 (5 bases). Germline V gene sequence: CDR1 SGHAT, CDR2 FQNNGV. The CDR3 is 13 amino acids. With 5 bases removed from V and 1 base from J, the gap between germline ends came to 8 bases. CDR3 bases: TGTGCCAGCAGCGCCGGGGGGAACACTGAAGCTTTCTTT. Its translation is CASSAGGNTEAFF.

This clone was recorded a few times. The chain is built from TRBV4-2 and TRBJ1-5; the D is unclear. The CDR3 consists of 13 residues. V was pared by 1 base and J by 9 bases, with 10 bases between. CDR1 LGHNA and CDR2 YNFKEQ come from the germline V gene. The CDR3 reads CASSQAPGWPQHF. The CDR3 nucleotides read TGTGCCAGCAGCCAAGCCCCAGGTTGGCCCCAGCATTTT.

The chain is built from TRBV5-4 and TRBJ2-7; maybe TRBD2 (6 bases). The germline V gene encodes CDR1 SGHNT and CDR2 YYREEE (reference sequence). The V end was cut by 4 bases, the J end by 6 bases, with 23 bases between. The CDR3 runs 16 residues. This CDR3 reads CASSGPGLKVGGEQYF. The CDR3 DNA reads as TGTGCCAGCAGCGGCCCGGGACTCAAGGTCGGCGGCGAGCAGTACTTC.